The 5 T cell receptor beta chains given below trace back to one sample, sequenced in a study of cytomegalovirus exposure and HLA in healthy donors. Use of 60 Vbeta and 13 Jbeta primers characterized the PCR. Assay: immunoSEQ multiplex PCR; the TCRdb copy retains only in-frame clones and omits some. The sample holds 150,000 to 200,000 clones, around 80% seen once. Sequenced: PBMCs. Receptors originate from a woman aged 40 to 55 in good health and CMV-seronegative.

The CDR3: CAISDTTQGQAFF. CDR3 bases: TGTGCCATCAGTGATACTACACAAGGTCAGGCTTTCTTT. The V and J genes are TRBV10-3 and TRBJ1-1; the D is unclear. The CDR3 extends over 13 amino acids. The V and J ends lost 3 bases and 11 bases respectively, with 16 bases between them. CDR1 and CDR2 (germline): ENHRY, SYGVKD.

This chain connects TRBV19 to TRBJ1-2; TRBD1 might be the D (5 bases). Germline loops: CDR1 LNHDA, CDR2 SQIVND (reference sequence). This CDR3 contains 16 residues. V was trimmed by 7 bases and J by 4 bases, leaving 22 bases between them. Here the CDR3 reads CASNPGGRPASYGYTF. CDR3 coding DNA: TGTGCCAGTAATCCGGGGGGACGGCCGGCTAGCTATGGCTACACCTTC.

This clone was recorded a few times. The chain combines TRBV5-1 with TRBJ2-1; D is perhaps TRBD2 (5 bases). The germline V gene has CDR1 SGHRS and CDR2 YFSETQ. Trimming pared 6 bases from V and 7 bases from J, leaving 14 bases between. This CDR3 is built from 13 residues. The CDR3, as DNA: TGCGCCAGCAAGGGAGATAATTGGAATGAGCAGTTCTTC. It is translated as CASKGDNWNEQFF.

Only one count was recorded for this clone. The gene calls are TRBV27 and TRBJ2-6; maybe TRBD1 (5 bases). Germline lookup yields CDR1 MNHEY and CDR2 SMNVEV (reference sequence). The CDR3 spans 19 residues. V gave up 2 bases and J gave up 0 bases, with 17 bases separating them. The CDR3 protein is CASSLAGLIYLSGANVLTF. Written as DNA, the CDR3 is TGTGCCAGCAGTTTAGCAGGGCTGATTTACCTCTCTGGGGCCAACGTCCTGACTTTC. Using reference TRBV27 and TRBJ2-6 for the parts outside the CDR3, the full variable domain is EAQVTQNPRYLITVTGKKLTVTCSQNMNHEYMSWYRQDPGLGLRQIYYSMNVEVTDKGDVPEGYKVSRKEKRNFPLILESPSPNQTSLYFCASSLAGLIYLSGANVLTFGAGSRLTVL.

This chain uses TRBV4-1 with TRBJ1-5; 10 positions match TRBD1. CDR1 MGHRA and CDR2 YSYEKL come from the germline V gene. This CDR3 spans 19 amino acids. Germline trimming cut 0 bases from V and 2 bases from J; bases unmatched to any gene: 10. The CDR3 region has the DNA TGCGCCAGCAGCCAAGAGACAGGGGGCGGCCATATAGGCAATCAGCCCCAGCATTTT. Protein product: CASSQETGGGHIGNQPQHF.